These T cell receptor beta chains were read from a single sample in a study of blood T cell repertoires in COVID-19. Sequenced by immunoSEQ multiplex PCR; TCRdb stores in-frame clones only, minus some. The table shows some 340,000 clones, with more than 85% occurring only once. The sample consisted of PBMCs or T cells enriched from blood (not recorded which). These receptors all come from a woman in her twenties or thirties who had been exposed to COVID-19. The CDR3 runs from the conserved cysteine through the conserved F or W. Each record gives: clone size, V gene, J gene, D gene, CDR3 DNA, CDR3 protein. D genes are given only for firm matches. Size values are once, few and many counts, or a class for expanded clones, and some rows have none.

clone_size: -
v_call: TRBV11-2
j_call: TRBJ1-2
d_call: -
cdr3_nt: TGTGCCAGCAGCTTAGGCCGGGACTCGCCCTATGGCTACACCTTC
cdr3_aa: CASSLGRDSPYGYTF

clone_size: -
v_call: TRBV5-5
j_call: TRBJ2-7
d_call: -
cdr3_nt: TGTGCCAGCAGCTGGGCAGGGAAGGGGGTTTACGAGCAGTACTTC
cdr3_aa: CASSWAGKGVYEQYF

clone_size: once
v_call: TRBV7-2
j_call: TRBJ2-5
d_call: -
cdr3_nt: TGTGCCAGCAGCTTAGCTAACCAAGAGACCCAGTACTTC
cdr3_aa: CASSLANQETQYF

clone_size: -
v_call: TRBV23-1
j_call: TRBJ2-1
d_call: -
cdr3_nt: TGCGCCAGTCATCTAGCCACCTACAATGAGCAGTTCTTC
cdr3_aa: CASHLATYNEQFF

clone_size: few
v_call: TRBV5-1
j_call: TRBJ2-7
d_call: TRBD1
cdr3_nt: TGCGCCAGCAGTCAAGGGACAGGGGGCGGAAACGAGCAGTACTTC
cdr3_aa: CASSQGTGGGNEQYF

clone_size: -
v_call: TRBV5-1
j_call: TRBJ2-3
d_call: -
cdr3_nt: TGCGCCAGCAGCTTGGAACCCCAACTCACAGATACGCAGTATTTT
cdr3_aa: CASSLEPQLTDTQYF

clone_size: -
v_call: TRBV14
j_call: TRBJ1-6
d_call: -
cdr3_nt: TGTGCCAGCAGCCAAGATCTGCGGGTCTCACCCCTCCACTTT
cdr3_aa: CASSQDLRVSPLHF

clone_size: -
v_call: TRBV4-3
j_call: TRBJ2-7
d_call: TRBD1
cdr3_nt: TGCGCCAGCAGCCCGGGCAGGGGGCGCACCTACGAGCAGTACTTC
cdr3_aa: CASSPGRGRTYEQYF

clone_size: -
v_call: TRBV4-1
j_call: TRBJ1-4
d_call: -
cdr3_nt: TGCGCCAGCAGCCAAGAAACTCCAGGTTGGCTAAGAGAAAAACTGTTTTTT
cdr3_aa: CASSQETPGWLREKLFF

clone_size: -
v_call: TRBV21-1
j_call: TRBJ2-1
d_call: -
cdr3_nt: TGTGCCAGCAGCAAATCCACCGAGGGACCGGCGGGAAGCTCCTACAATGAGCAGTTCTTC
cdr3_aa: CASSKSTEGPAGSSYNEQFF

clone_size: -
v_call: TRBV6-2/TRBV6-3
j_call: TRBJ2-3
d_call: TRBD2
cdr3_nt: TGTGCCAGCAGTCTGTCGCGGACTAGCCCTAGCACAGATACGCAGTATTTT
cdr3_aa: CASSLSRTSPSTDTQYF

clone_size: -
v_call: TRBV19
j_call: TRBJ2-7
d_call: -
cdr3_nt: TGTGCCAGTAGTACAGGGGCCAGGCCCCCCTACGAGCAGTACTTC
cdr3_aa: CASSTGARPPYEQYF